This record looks at one T cell receptor beta chain sequence and its context. Some clones are missing from TCRdb's copy, which holds only in-frame ones; the method was immunoSEQ multiplex PCR. The table has about 50,000 clones, more than 90% seen once. The data stem from a study of technical replicates of blood from a handful of donors. In germline, CDR1 is SQVTM, CDR2 ANQGSEA. The CDR3 loop spans 15 amino acids. V was clipped by 4 bases and J by 4 bases; unmatched bases: 9. The sequenced sample consisted of PBMCs. The gene calls are TRBV29-1 and TRBJ1-2, with 10 nucleotides matching TRBD1. This sequence originates from a human donor in good health. Some clones in this sample may be carry-over from other donors' samples. CDR3 bases: TGCAGCGTTGCACCGGGACAGGGGTTGGGCTATGGCTACACCTTC. Residues: CSVAPGQGLGYGYTF.